Below, 31 T cell receptor beta chains from the same sample are listed, as sequenced in a study of PD-1 blockade in classical Hodgkin lymphoma. Measured with immunoSEQ multiplex PCR; TCRdb has only the in-frame clones, and not every one. The data contain 25,000 to 30,000 clones, about 88% of them singletons. Specified time point: cycle 4 day 1 (C4D1), after more than five weeks of nivolumab. Each patient experienced a relapse that followed autologous stem cell transplantation, and brentuximab vedotin exposure varied. Starting with thawed PBMCs, CD4+ T cells were purified by magnetic negative selection. This material consisted of CD4+ T cells from blood, taken before the fourth cycle of nivolumab. All receptors come from a human donor with classical Hodgkin lymphoma.

The rearrangement links TRBV7-9 to TRBJ2-2, with 11 bases matching TRBD2. The CDR3 is 15 amino acids. V shed 5 bases, J shed 7 bases, and the junction held 6 bases outside the gene matches. Germline lookup yields CDR1 SEHNR and CDR2 FQNEAQ (reference sequence). In DNA form, the CDR3 reads TGTGCCAGCAGCCCGACTAGCGGGATCTTCGGGGAGCTGTTTTTT. Its protein product is CASSPTSGIFGELFF. Variable domain in full (rest from reference TRBV7-9 and TRBJ2-2): DTGVSQNPRHKITKRGQNVTFRCDPISEHNRLYWYRQTLGQGPEFLTYFQNEAQLEKSRLLSDRFSAERPKGSFSTLEIQRTEQGDSAMYLCASSPTSGIFGELFFGEGSRLTVL.

V is TRBV5-6 and J is TRBJ2-1; D call uncertain. The CDR3 contains 15 residues. Trimming took 0 bases from V and 3 from J, leaving 10 bases between them. Germline V lookup: CDR1 SGHDT, CDR2 YYEEEE. The CDR3 nucleotides are TGTGCCAGCAGCTTGGTGTCGTTGGACTACAATGAGCAGTTCTTC. This sequence encodes CASSLVSLDYNEQFF.

The chain couples TRBV29-1 to TRBJ1-1, with D unclear. CDR1 and CDR2 (germline): SQVTM, ANQGSEA. V dropped 3 bases and J dropped 4 bases, with 15 bases sitting between them. This CDR3 contains 14 residues. CDR3 sequence reads: CSVDRGSAFTEAFF. For the CDR3, the DNA is TGCAGCGTTGACCGCGGCAGTGCTTTCACTGAAGCTTTCTTT.

The chain links TRBV5-1 to TRBJ2-1; 8 nucleotides match TRBD2. The trim removed 3 bases at V and 1 base at J, leaving 9 bases unmatched. The CDR3 has 17 residues. Germline V gene lookup returns CDR1 SGHRS and CDR2 YFSETQ. CDR3 nucleotides: TGCGCCAGCAGCTCTCGCTTGGGCGGGAGGTCCTACAATGAGCAGTTCTTC. Encoded protein: CASSSRLGGRSYNEQFF.

The genes are TRBV6-5 and TRBJ2-7; the D is unclear. This CDR3 has 14 amino acids. The germline gives CDR1 MNHEY, CDR2 SVGAGI. Trimming took off 3 bases at V and 2 bases at J, with 11 bases between the two ends. The chain's CDR3 is CASSYKWGPYEQYF. CDR3 bases: TGTGCCAGCAGTTATAAGTGGGGTCCCTACGAGCAGTACTTC.

The chain uses TRBV6-6 and TRBJ2-1, with 14 positions matching TRBD2. The germline CDR1 and CDR2 sequences are MNHNY and SVGAGI (reference sequence). Trimming removed 6 bases from V and 8 bases from J; junction bases left unmatched: 9. The length of the CDR3 is 16 residues. CDR3 sequence (DNA): TGTGCCAGCAGAGACGGACTAGCGGGGGGTCGGGATGAGCAGTTCTTC. Translation: CASRDGLAGGRDEQFF.

The V and J genes are TRBV18 and TRBJ2-2, with 8 bases matching TRBD2. Germline V CDR1 and CDR2: KGHSH, LQKENI. The V and J ends lost 0 bases and 6 bases, in that order; junction bases with no gene match: 6. The CDR3 is 16 residues long. The CDR3 spells CASSPPSGIRAGELFF. The CDR3 DNA follows: TGTGCCAGCTCACCACCTAGCGGGATACGAGCCGGGGAGCTGTTTTTT.

The sample holds a few counts of this clone. The V gene is TRBV18, the J gene TRBJ1-5; 8 bases are shared with TRBD1. Germline V lookup: CDR1 KGHSH, CDR2 LQKENI. Trimming took 3 bases from V and 8 from J; bases not matched to a gene: 6. The CDR3 is made up of 14 amino acids. CDR3 protein: CASSPQGAGEPQHF. CDR3 coding DNA: TGTGCCAGCTCACCCCAGGGGGCGGGGGAGCCCCAGCATTTT.

The chain recombines TRBV10-1 with TRBJ2-7; no clear D gene. This CDR3 has 14 residues. Germline CDR1 is WNHNN and CDR2 is SYGVQD (reference sequence). Trimming took off 5 bases at V and 6 bases at J, with 17 bases between the two ends. The CDR3 region is CASSPGSQSGEQYF. The CDR3 nucleotides are TGCGCCAGCAGTCCCGGCTCACAGTCAGGCGAGCAGTACTTC.

For this clone: One end of the junction is discordant with germline, which a read error may explain. The chain is built from TRBV7-9 and TRBJ1-6; D remains unclear. The CDR3 length is 14 residues. Germline assignment: CDR1 SEHNR and CDR2 FQNEAQ (reference sequence). The CDR3, as DNA: TGTGCCAGCAGCTTGGAAGTGCATAACTCACCCCTCCACTTT. Its translation: CASSLEVHNSPLHF.

This clone was seen only a few times. The V call is TRBV7-6, the J call TRBJ1-4; TRBD1 might be the D (5 bases). The germline V gene encodes CDR1 SGHVS and CDR2 FNYEAQ. This CDR3 comprises 17 residues. With 2 bases removed from V and 0 bases from J, the gap between germline ends came to 13 bases. The CDR3, as DNA: TGTGCCAGCAGCTTAACGTCTACGGGACCAACTAATGAAAAACTGTTTTTT. Protein: CASSLTSTGPTNEKLFF.

This chain connects TRBV18 to TRBJ2-3, with TRBD1 as a possible D gene (6 bases). The CDR3 spans 15 residues. Trimming removed 6 bases from V and 0 bases from J, with 13 bases in between. CDR1 is KGHSH and CDR2 is LQKENI in the germline V gene. The CDR3 nucleotides read TGTGCCAGCTCCGAGACAGGTCCCAGCACAGATACGCAGTATTTT. Translating it yields CASSETGPSTDTQYF.

The rearrangement links TRBV19 to TRBJ2-6; TRBD1 is a possible D gene (5 bases). Germline V gene sequence: CDR1 LNHDA, CDR2 SQIVND (reference sequence). The CDR3 extends over 18 amino acids. V was cut by 3 bases and J by 0 bases, with 15 bases left in between. The CDR3 region has the DNA TGTGCCAGTAGTATTCCCCATGACAGTTTCTCTGGGGCCAACGTCCTGACTTTC. Its translation: CASSIPHDSFSGANVLTF.

The chain is built from TRBV5-4 and TRBJ2-7, with D uncertain. In germline, CDR1 is SGHNT, CDR2 YYREEE (reference sequence). The CDR3 has 14 residues. V was clipped by 5 bases and J by 3 bases, with 15 bases between them. CDR3 protein: CASSLQEWGYEQYF. CDR3 sequence (DNA): TGTGCCAGCAGTCTTCAGGAGTGGGGCTACGAGCAGTACTTC.

The chain couples TRBV5-1 to TRBJ2-2; 8 positions match TRBD1. The junction had 2 bases not matched to a gene; V was cut back by 3 bases and J by 4 bases. This CDR3 has 14 residues. Looked up from germline, CDR1 is SGHRS and CDR2 is YFSETQ. The CDR3 DNA is TGCGCCAGCAGCTCGGGACAGGCCACCGGGGAGCTGTTTTTT. Its translation is CASSSGQATGELFF.

The chain is built from TRBV5-8 and TRBJ1-5, with D perhaps matching TRBD1 (5 bases). Germline loops: CDR1 SGHTS, CDR2 YDEGEE. Trimming stripped 3 bases from V and 3 bases from J, with 10 bases between. This CDR3 region has 14 residues. The CDR3 DNA follows: TGTGCCAGCAGCTCTCGGGGCCCCAATCAGCCCCAGCATTTT. Its translation: CASSSRGPNQPQHF.

The rearrangement joins TRBV5-3 to TRBJ2-2, with 13 bases identical to TRBD2. TRBV5-3 falls under the ORF class, with uncertain function. The J segment lost 7 bases and the V segment lost 2 bases, leaving 5 bases of the junction unmatched. This CDR3 spans 16 amino acids. CDR3 protein: CARSLLAGGPGGELFF. In DNA, the CDR3 is TGTGCCAGAAGCTTACTAGCGGGAGGGCCCGGCGGGGAGCTGTTTTTT.

This CDR3 is CASSLNHGASTDTQYF. The CDR3 DNA sequence: TGTGCCAGCAGCTTAAATCACGGGGCCTCCACAGATACGCAGTATTTT. The chain couples TRBV7-3 to TRBJ2-3, with D perhaps given as TRBD1 or TRBD2 (5 bases each). This CDR3 is built from 16 residues. The germline gives CDR1 SGHTA, CDR2 FQGTGA. Trimming pared 1 base from V and 2 bases from J, leaving 13 bases between.

This chain joins TRBV27 and TRBJ2-1; 10 positions agree with TRBD2. Per germline, CDR1 MNHEY and CDR2 SMNVEV (reference sequence). V was clipped by 4 bases and J by 5 bases; unmatched bases: 5. The length of the CDR3 is 15 residues. The DNA of the CDR3 is TGTGCCAGCAGTTCCCGGACTAGCGGAAACAATGAGCAGTTCTTC. Translation gives CASSSRTSGNNEQFF.

The chain has TRBV27 and TRBJ2-5; D assignment may be TRBD1 or TRBD2 (5 bases each). Germline lookup yields CDR1 MNHEY and CDR2 SMNVEV (reference sequence). This CDR3 has 13 residues. Deletions cut 3 bases from V and 5 bases from J, with 10 bases between. The DNA for the CDR3 is TGTGCCAGCAGTTTGAGGGGATCCGAGACCCAGTACTTC. Translation gives CASSLRGSETQYF.

V usage is TRBV7-9 and J usage is TRBJ2-3; the D gene is possibly TRBD1 (5 bases). CDR3 size: 16 residues. The V end lost 5 bases, the J end lost 4 bases, and 19 bases lay between the germline ends. Germline-derived CDR1 and CDR2 are SEHNR and FQNEAQ (reference sequence). CDR3 in DNA: TGTGCCAGCAGCCTTGACTGGGGCCTCCGACCAGATACGCAGTATTTT. Its protein product is CASSLDWGLRPDTQYF. Looking up the rest from reference TRBV7-9 and TRBJ2-3 gives the full variable domain: DTGVSQNPRHKITKRGQNVTFRCDPISEHNRLYWYRQTLGQGPEFLTYFQNEAQLEKSRLLSDRFSAERPKGSFSTLEIQRTEQGDSAMYLCASSLDWGLRPDTQYFGPGTRLTVL.

The V call is TRBV16, the J call TRBJ2-7; maybe TRBD1 (5 bases). CDR1 KGHSY and CDR2 FQNENV come from the germline V gene. Trimming took 0 bases from V and 5 from J, leaving 17 bases between them. CDR3 size: 16 residues. The chain's CDR3 is CASSQSLVLRGDEQYF. CDR3 in DNA: TGTGCCAGCAGCCAATCGTTGGTTTTAAGGGGCGACGAGCAGTACTTC.

The chain uses TRBV5-1 and TRBJ2-1; 8 bases agree with TRBD2. Germline CDR1 reads SGHRS; CDR2 reads YFSETQ. V shed 5 bases, J shed 6 bases, and the junction held 4 bases outside the gene matches. The CDR3 is 13 amino acids. The CDR3 region is CASRFRGGNEQFF. In DNA form, the CDR3 reads TGCGCCAGCAGATTTCGGGGGGGCAATGAGCAGTTCTTC.

The chain joins TRBV4-1 to TRBJ2-7, with D possibly matching TRBD1 (5 bases). The V end was cut by 0 bases, the J end by 9 bases, with 9 bases between. Germline lookup yields CDR1 MGHRA and CDR2 YSYEKL. The CDR3 contains 12 residues. CDR3 sequence: CASSQEAGRQYF. CDR3 coding DNA: TGCGCCAGCAGCCAAGAGGCAGGGCGGCAGTACTTC.

This clone has a single count. This chain uses TRBV12-2 with TRBJ2-7; TRBD1 was called by the table and not checked on the DNA. TRBV12-2 is deemed a pseudogene. This CDR3 region has 14 residues. The CDR3 loop is CASRGNAGSYEQYF. The CDR3 DNA reads as TGTGCAAGTCGCGGTAATGCAGGGTCGTACGAGCAGTACTTC.

J is TRBJ2-7 and V is TRBV7-9; 12 nucleotides match TRBD2. The CDR3 contains 16 residues. Trimming at V came to 2 bases and at J to 0 bases, leaving 2 bases not matched to a gene. The germline gives CDR1 SEHNR, CDR2 FQNEAQ (reference sequence). The CDR3 loop reads CASSLRTSGNSYEQYF. The DNA of the CDR3 is TGTGCCAGCAGCTTACGGACTAGCGGGAACTCCTACGAGCAGTACTTC.

This chain uses TRBV6-1 with TRBJ1-1; D gene ambiguous. V shed 5 bases and J shed 3 bases, with 10 bases lying between them. Germline CDR1 MNHNS, CDR2 SASEGT. The CDR3 sequence is 13 residues long. CDR3 bases: TGTGCCAGCAGTAAGTGGCAGGACACTGAAGCTTTCTTT. It translates to CASSKWQDTEAFF.

The gene calls are TRBV7-6 and TRBJ2-5; unclear D gene. The germline V gene has CDR1 SGHVS and CDR2 FNYEAQ. This CDR3 comprises 14 residues. V lost 2 bases to trimming and J lost 2 bases, with 9 bases between them. Written as DNA, the CDR3 is TGTGCCAGCAGCTTACGGACCACTCAAGAGACCCAGTACTTC. This gives the protein CASSLRTTQETQYF.

This rearrangement joins TRBV13 to TRBJ2-1; 9 bases are a match to TRBD2. Trimming took 3 bases from V and 9 from J; bases not matched to a gene: 6. The germline CDR1 and CDR2 sequences are PRHDT and FYEKMQ (reference sequence). The CDR3 contains 14 residues. CDR3 in amino acids: CASSFWRGGTEQFF. The CDR3 DNA sequence: TGTGCCAGCAGCTTCTGGCGGGGGGGCACTGAGCAGTTCTTC.

The chain combines TRBV28 with TRBJ1-1; TRBD1 might be the D (5 bases). The germline gives CDR1 MDHEN, CDR2 SYDVKM. The germline V and J ends were trimmed by 6 bases and 5 bases, with 19 bases remaining between them. The CDR3 spans 15 residues. Here the CDR3 reads CASSPTDEGKTEAFF. In DNA, the CDR3 is TGTGCCAGCAGCCCAACCGATGAGGGGAAAACTGAAGCTTTCTTT.

The rearrangement links TRBV15 to TRBJ1-4; TRBD1 might be the D (5 bases). The germline V gene encodes CDR1 LNHNV and CDR2 YYDKDF (reference sequence). The V end was cut by 3 bases, the J end by 7 bases, with 15 bases between. CDR3 size: 15 residues. The CDR3 DNA follows: TGTGCCACCAGCAGTCCCGCGGCAGGGAGTGAAAAACTGTTTTTT. Its translation: CATSSPAAGSEKLFF.